This TCR beta chain was profiled in a study of control samples from healthy donors and cancer patients. The length of the CDR3 is 15 residues. Trimming took 6 bases from V and 7 from J, leaving 16 bases between them. Germline V CDR1 and CDR2: SNHLY, FYNNEI. The assay was immunoSEQ multiplex PCR, and TCRdb's table has in-frame clones only and misses some. The data contain approximately 66,000 clones, around 89% of them seen just once; the ten biggest clones take up around 5.9%. The chain uses TRBV2 and TRBJ1-6; D might be TRBD1 (5 bases). Sequencing used PBMCs. The source is a man aged 60 to 69 with colorectal cancer. The CDR3: CASRTRDGGNSPLHF. CDR3 nucleotides: TGTGCCAGCAGAACCCGGGACGGGGGGAATTCACCCCTCCACTTT.